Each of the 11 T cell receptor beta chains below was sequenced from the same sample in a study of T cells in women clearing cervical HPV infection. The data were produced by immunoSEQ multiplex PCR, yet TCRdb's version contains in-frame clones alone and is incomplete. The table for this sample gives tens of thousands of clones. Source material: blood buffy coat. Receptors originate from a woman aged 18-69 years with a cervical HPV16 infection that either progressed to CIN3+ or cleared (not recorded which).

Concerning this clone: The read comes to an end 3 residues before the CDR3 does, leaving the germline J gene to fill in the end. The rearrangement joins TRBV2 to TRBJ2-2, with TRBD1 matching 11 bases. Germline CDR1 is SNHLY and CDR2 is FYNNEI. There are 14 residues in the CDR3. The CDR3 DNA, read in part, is TGTGCCAGCAGAGTGGACAGGGGGCTTGAAAAG. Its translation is CASRVDRGLEK. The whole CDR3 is CASRVDRGLEKLFF.

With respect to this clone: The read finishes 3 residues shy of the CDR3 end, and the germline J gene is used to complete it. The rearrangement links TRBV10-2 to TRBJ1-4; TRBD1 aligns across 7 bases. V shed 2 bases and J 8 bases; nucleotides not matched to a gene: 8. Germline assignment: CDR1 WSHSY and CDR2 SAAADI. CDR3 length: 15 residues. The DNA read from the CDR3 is TGCGCCAGCAGTGAGCCCGGGGAGGGGGCAGAAAAA. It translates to CASSEPGEGAEK. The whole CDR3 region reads CASSEPGEGAEKLFF.

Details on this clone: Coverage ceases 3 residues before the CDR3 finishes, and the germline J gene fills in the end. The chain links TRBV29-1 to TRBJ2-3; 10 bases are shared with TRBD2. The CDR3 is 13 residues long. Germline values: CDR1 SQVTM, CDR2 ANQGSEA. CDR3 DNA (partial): TGCAGCGTTTTAGCGGGGGGCACCGGGACG. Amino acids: CSVLAGGTGT. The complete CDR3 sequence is CSVLAGGTGTQYF.

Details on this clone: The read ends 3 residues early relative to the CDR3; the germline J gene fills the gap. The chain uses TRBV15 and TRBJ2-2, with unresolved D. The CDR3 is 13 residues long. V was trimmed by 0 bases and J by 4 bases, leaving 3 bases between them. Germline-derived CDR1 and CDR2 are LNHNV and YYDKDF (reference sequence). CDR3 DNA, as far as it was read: TGTGCCACCAGCAGAGACCGCACCGGGGAG. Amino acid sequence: CATSRDRTGE. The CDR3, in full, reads CATSRDRTGELFF.

The CDR3 bases that were read are TGCGCCAGCAGCTTGGGGCTAGCGGGAGGGCCTTGGGAGACG. Its translation: CASSLGLAGGPWET. The whole CDR3 reads CASSLGLAGGPWETQYF. The chain uses TRBV5-1 and TRBJ2-3; 12 nucleotides agree with TRBD2. The read halts 3 residues ahead of the CDR3 end, with the missing end drawn from the germline J gene. CDR3 length: 17 residues. Looked up from germline, CDR1 is SGHRS and CDR2 is YFSETQ.

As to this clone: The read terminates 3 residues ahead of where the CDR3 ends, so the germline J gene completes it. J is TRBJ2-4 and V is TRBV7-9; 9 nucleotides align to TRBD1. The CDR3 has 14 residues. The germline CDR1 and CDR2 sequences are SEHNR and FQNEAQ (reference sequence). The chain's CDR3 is CASSGTGINYGQYF. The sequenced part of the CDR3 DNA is TGTGCCAGCAGTGGGACAGGGATTAACTATGGT. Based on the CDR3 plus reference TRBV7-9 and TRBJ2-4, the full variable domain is DTGVSQNPRHKITKRGQNVTFRCDPISEHNRLYWYRQTLGQGPEFLTYFQNEAQLEKSRLLSDRFSAERPKGSFSTLEIQRTEQGDSAMYLCASSGTGINYGQYFGAGTRLSVL.

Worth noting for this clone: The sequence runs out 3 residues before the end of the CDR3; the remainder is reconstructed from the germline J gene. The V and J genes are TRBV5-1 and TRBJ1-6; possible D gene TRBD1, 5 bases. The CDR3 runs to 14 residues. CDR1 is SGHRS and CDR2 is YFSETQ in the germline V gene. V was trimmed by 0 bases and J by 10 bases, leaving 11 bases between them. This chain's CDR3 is CASSLGQIGSPLHF. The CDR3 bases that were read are TGCGCCAGCAGCTTGGGACAGATTGGGTCACCC.

The DNA read from the CDR3 is TGTGCCAGCAGTGAAGCCGCGGGGGGGCGCAATGAG. This encodes CASSEAAGGRNE. In full, the CDR3 reads CASSEAAGGRNEQFF. The chain has TRBV6-1 and TRBJ2-1; 9 bases are shared with TRBD2. The observed sequence ends 3 residues before the CDR3 terminus, with the missing tail filled in from the germline J gene. V lost 0 bases, J lost 6 bases, and 3 bases stayed unmatched. This CDR3 has 15 residues. Germline CDR1 MNHNS, CDR2 SASEGT.

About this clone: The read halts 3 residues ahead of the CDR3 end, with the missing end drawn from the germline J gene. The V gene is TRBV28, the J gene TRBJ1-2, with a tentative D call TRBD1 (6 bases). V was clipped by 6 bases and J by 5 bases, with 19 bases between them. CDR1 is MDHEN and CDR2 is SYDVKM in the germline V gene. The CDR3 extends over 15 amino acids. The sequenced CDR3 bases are TGTGCCAGCAGGGCACTCGGGACATCAGTTTATGGC. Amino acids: CASRALGTSVYG. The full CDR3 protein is CASRALGTSVYGYTF.

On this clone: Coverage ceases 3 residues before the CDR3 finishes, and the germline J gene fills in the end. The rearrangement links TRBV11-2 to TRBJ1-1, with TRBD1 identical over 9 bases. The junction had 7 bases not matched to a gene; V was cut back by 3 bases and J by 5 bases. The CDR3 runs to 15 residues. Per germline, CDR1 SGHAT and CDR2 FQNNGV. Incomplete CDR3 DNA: TGTGCCAGCAGCTTTACCGGGACAGGGAATACTGAA. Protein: CASSFTGTGNTE. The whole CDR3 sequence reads CASSFTGTGNTEAFF.

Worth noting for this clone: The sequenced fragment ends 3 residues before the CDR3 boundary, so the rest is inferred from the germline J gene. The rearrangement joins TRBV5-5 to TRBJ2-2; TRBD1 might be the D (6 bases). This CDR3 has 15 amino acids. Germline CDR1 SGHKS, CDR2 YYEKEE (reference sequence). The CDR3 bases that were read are TGTGCCAGCAGCGGTGATGACAGGATCGGTTCACCG. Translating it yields CASSGDDRIGSP. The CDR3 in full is CASSGDDRIGSPLFF.